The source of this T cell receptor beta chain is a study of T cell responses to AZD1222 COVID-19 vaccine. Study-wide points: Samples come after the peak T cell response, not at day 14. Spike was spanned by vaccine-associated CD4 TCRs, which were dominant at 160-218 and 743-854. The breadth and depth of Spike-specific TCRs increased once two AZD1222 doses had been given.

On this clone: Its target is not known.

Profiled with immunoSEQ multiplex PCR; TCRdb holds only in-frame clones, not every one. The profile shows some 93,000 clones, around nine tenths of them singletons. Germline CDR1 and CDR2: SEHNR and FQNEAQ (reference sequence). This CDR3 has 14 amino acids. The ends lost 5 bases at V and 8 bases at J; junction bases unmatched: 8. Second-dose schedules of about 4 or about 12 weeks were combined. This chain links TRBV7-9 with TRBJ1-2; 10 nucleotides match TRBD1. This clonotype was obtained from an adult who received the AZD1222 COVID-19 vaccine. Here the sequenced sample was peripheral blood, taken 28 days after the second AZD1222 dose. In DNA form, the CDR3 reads TGTGCCAGCAGCCCGACAGGGGGCGCGGAGGGCTACACCTTC. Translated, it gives CASSPTGGAEGYTF.